Listed below are T cell receptor beta chains from one sample, sequenced in a study of radiotherapy plus CTLA-4 blockade in lung cancer. Some clones are missing from TCRdb's copy, which holds only in-frame ones; the method was immunoSEQ multiplex PCR. Counted here are 40,000 or so clones, just over 85% occurring once; the ten biggest clones make up 22%. Sequences were derived from peripheral blood, sampled from a patient treated with radiotherapy plus ipilimumab. The receptors here all came from a human donor with non-small cell lung cancer whose response to radiotherapy plus ipilimumab could not be evaluated. CDR3s include the opening cysteine and the closing phenylalanine or tryptophan. The D gene is left open where the match is weak. Clone size is stated in some rows and not others, as once, few, many or a class when expanded.

>.|.|TRBJ2-3|TRBV10-2
CASSELNYQITDTQYF
TGCGCCAGCAGTGAGTTAAACTACCAAATAACAGATACGCAGTATTTT
>.|.|TRBJ2-6|TRBV27
CASSSQVSGANVLTF
TGTGCCAGCTCTTCACAGGTCTCTGGGGCCAACGTCCTGACTTTC
>.|.|TRBJ1-4|TRBV5-1
CASSLDREPNEKLFF
TGCGCCAGCAGCTTGGACAGGGAGCCTAATGAAAAACTGTTTTTT
>.|.|TRBJ2-3|TRBV5-1
CASSLELADTQYF
TGCGCCAGCAGCTTGGAGCTAGCGGATACGCAGTATTTT
>.|.|TRBJ2-5|TRBV2
CASTLTPGGEETQYF
TGTGCCAGCACTCTAACCCCAGGAGGGGAAGAGACCCAGTACTTC
>.|few|TRBJ1-4|TRBV5-8
CASREGRAPNEKLFF
TGTGCCAGCAGGGAAGGGAGGGCGCCCAATGAAAAACTGTTTTTT
>TRBD2|.|TRBJ2-3|TRBV28
CASSLLAGGALAADTQYF
TGTGCCAGCAGTTTATTGGCGGGGGGTGCCCTAGCTGCGGATACGCAGTATTTT
>TRBD2|once|TRBJ2-2|TRBV10-3
CAISERAGGPTGELFF
TGTGCCATCAGTGAGAGGGCGGGAGGGCCCACCGGGGAGCTGTTTTTT
>TRBD2|.|TRBJ2-4|TRBV7-2
CASRPAGVSKNIQYF
TGTGCCAGCAGACCTGCGGGGGTCTCCAAAAACATTCAGTACTTC
>TRBD2|few|TRBJ2-7|TRBV6-5
CASSYWASGLWDEQYF
TGTGCCAGCAGTTATTGGGCTAGCGGCCTTTGGGACGAGCAGTACTTC
>TRBD1|.|TRBJ1-1|TRBV19
CASRLGQDKTEAFF
TGTGCCAGTAGGCTCGGACAGGACAAAACTGAAGCTTTCTTT
>.|.|TRBJ2-2|TRBV18
CASSPSGTGELFF
TGTGCCAGCTCACCGTCAGGCACCGGGGAGCTGTTTTTT
>TRBD1|.|TRBJ1-2|TRBV5-6
CASRDRGRGNYGYTF
TGTGCCAGCAGGGACAGGGGGCGAGGTAACTATGGCTACACCTTC
>TRBD2|.|TRBJ2-1|TRBV5-1
CASSPLAGGSYNEQFF
TGCGCCAGCAGTCCACTAGCGGGGGGGTCCTACAATGAGCAGTTCTTC
>TRBD1|.|TRBJ2-5|TRBV7-2
CASSKGQGETQYF
TGTGCCAGCAGCAAGGGACAGGGGGAGACCCAGTACTTC
>.|once|TRBJ2-1|TRBV5-5
CASSPTSYNEQFF
TGTGCCAGCAGTCCTACCTCCTACAATGAGCAGTTCTTC
>TRBD2|.|TRBJ2-7|TRBV4-2
CASSQADSGRYEQYF
TGTGCCAGCAGCCAAGCTGATAGCGGGCGGTACGAGCAGTACTTC
>TRBD1|.|TRBJ1-4|TRBV7-9
CASSSRGLREKLFF
TGTGCCAGCAGCTCGAGGGGGCTTAGGGAAAAACTGTTTTTT
>TRBD1|few|TRBJ2-7|TRBV5-6
CASSLPGTGTGIYEQYF
TGTGCCAGCAGCTTGCCGGGAACCGGGACAGGGATCTACGAGCAGTACTTC
>.|.|TRBJ2-2|TRBV14
CASSQVGGRTGELFF
TGTGCCAGCAGCCAAGTGGGAGGACGGACCGGGGAGCTGTTTTTT
>.|.|TRBJ2-2|TRBV7-8
CASSWGGRVPGELFF
TGTGCCAGCAGCTGGGGGGGCCGGGTCCCCGGGGAGCTGTTTTTT
>.|few|TRBJ1-1|TRBV29-1
CSVELTGRNTEAFF
TGCAGCGTTGAGCTGACAGGACGGAACACTGAAGCTTTCTTT
>.|.|TRBJ1-1|TRBV9
CASSPVGGGDTEAFF
TGTGCCAGCAGCCCGGTGGGGGGGGGCGACACTGAAGCTTTCTTT
>.|once|TRBJ2-6|TRBV4-3
CASSQGGVRGPSGANVLTF
TGCGCCAGCAGCCAAGGGGGGGTAAGGGGACCCTCTGGGGCCAACGTCCTGACTTTC
>.|large|TRBJ1-2|TRBV7-9
CASIQTAGLRKEGYTF
TGTGCCAGCATCCAGACCGCGGGACTCCGTAAGGAGGGCTACACCTTC
>.|.|TRBJ2-1|TRBV21-1
CASRGIDCRSYNEQFF
TGTGCCAGCAGAGGAATCGACTGCCGATCCTACAATGAGCAGTTCTTC